This TCR beta chain emerged from a study of circulating and synovial CD4+ cells in juvenile arthritis. Sequencing used immunoSEQ multiplex PCR; TCRdb keeps in-frame clones, though not all of them. Seen here are roughly 33,000 clones, roughly 95% observed once, and the top ten hold less than 0.2%. Donors were patients with active juvenile idiopathic arthritis. Trimming took 0 bases from V and 7 from J, leaving 16 bases between them. The CDR3 totals 16 residues. Germline lookup yields CDR1 SGHTA and CDR2 FQGNSA. General study findings and limits: The pathogenic-like versus bulk T cell difference escaped Vbeta family analysis.

The table lists this clone with a count of one. Its antigen remains unidentified. The V gene is TRBV7-2, the J gene TRBJ1-5; TRBD1 is a possible D gene (5 bases). The clonotype originates from a human donor with juvenile idiopathic arthritis. The sequenced sample was CD4+ T cells from blood. In nucleotides, the CDR3 is TGTGCCAGCAGCTTAGCGCAAAGGGGAATCAAACAGCCCCAGCATTTT. Encoded protein: CASSLAQRGIKQPQHF.